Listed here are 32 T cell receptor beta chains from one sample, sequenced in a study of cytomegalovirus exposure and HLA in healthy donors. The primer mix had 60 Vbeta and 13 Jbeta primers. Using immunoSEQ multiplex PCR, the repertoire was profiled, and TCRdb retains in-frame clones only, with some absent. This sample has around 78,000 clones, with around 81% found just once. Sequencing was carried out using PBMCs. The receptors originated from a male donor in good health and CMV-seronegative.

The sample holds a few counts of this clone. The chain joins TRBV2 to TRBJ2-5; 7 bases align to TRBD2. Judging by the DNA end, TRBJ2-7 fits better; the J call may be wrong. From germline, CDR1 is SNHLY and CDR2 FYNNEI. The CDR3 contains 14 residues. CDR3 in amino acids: CASSPMGGGYEQYF. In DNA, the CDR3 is TGTGCCAGCAGCCCCATGGGGGGGGGCTACGAGCAGTACTTC.

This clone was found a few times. CDR3 DNA: TGTGCCAGCAGCCCGGTGACAGGGATAAACACTGAAGCTTTCTTT. Its protein is CASSPVTGINTEAFF. The V gene is TRBV7-9, the J gene TRBJ1-1, with 7 bases identical to TRBD1. This CDR3 spans 15 amino acids. Germline-derived CDR1 and CDR2 are SEHNR and FQNEAQ (reference sequence). J lost 2 bases, V lost 5 bases, and 8 bases had no gene match.

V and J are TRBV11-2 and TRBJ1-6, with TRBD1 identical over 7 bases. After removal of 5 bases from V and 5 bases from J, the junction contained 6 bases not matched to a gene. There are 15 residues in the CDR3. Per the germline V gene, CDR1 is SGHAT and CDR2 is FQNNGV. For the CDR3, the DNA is TGTGCCAGCAGCAAGAGGGGGACAGATAATTCACCCCTCCACTTT. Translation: CASSKRGTDNSPLHF.

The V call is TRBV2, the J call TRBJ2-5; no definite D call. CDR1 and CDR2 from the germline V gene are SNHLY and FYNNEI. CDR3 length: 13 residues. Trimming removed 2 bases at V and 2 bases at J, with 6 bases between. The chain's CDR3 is CASSESKQETQYF. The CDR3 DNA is TGTGCCAGCAGTGAAAGCAAACAAGAGACCCAGTACTTC.

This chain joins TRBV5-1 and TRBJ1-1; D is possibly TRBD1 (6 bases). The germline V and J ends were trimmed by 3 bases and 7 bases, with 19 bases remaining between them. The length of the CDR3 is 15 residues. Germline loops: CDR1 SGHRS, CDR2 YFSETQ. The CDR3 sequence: CASSSHRLGAIEAFF. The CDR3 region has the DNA TGCGCCAGCAGCTCCCACCGTCTGGGGGCGATTGAAGCTTTCTTT.

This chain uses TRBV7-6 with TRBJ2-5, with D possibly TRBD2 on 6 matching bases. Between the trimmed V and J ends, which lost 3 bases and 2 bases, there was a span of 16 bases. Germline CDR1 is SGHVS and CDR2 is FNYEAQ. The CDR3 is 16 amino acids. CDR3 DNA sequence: TGTGCCAGCAGCTTGTTCGGGGCTGGAGGGCAAGAGACCCAGTACTTC. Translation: CASSLFGAGGQETQYF.

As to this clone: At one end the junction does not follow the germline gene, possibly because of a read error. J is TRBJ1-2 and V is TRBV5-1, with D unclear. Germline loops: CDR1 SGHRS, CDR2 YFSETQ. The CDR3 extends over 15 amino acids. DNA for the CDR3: TGCGCCAGCAGCTCAGGACTCTTCCCTAACTATGGCTACCCCTTC. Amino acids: CASSSGLFPNYGYPF. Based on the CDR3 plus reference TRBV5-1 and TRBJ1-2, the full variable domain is KAGVTQTPRYLIKTRGQQVTLSCSPISGHRSVSWYQQTPGQGLQFLFEYFSETQRNKGNFPGRFSGRQFSNSRSEMNVSTLELGDSALYLCASSSGLFPNYGYPFGSGTRLTVV.

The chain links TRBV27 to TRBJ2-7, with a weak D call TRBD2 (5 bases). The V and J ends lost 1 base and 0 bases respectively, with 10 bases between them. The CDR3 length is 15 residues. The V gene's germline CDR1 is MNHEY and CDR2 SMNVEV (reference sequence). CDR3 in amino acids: CASSLYGMSSYEQYF. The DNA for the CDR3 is TGTGCCAGCAGTTTATACGGGATGAGCTCCTACGAGCAGTACTTC.

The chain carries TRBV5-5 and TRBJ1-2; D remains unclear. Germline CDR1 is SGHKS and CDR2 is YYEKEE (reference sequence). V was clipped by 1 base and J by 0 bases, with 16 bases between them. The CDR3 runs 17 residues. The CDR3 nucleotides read TGTGCCAGCAGCTTGAACGGGTATACCTCAGCTAACTATGGCTACACCTTC. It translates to CASSLNGYTSANYGYTF.

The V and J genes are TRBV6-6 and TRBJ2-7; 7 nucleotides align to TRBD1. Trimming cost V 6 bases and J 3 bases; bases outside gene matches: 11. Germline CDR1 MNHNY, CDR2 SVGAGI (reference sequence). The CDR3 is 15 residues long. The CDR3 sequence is CASRPGTARNYEQYF. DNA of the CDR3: TGTGCCAGCAGACCCGGGACAGCCAGAAACTACGAGCAGTACTTC.

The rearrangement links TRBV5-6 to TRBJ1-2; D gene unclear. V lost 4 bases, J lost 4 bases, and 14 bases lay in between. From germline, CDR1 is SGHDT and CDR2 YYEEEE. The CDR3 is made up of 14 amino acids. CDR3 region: CASSPGVGSYGYTF. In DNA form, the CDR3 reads TGTGCCAGCAGCCCGGGAGTGGGTTCCTATGGCTACACCTTC.

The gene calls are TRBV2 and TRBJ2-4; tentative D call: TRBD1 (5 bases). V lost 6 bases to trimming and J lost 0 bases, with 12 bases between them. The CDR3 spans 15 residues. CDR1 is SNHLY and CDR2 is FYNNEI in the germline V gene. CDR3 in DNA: TGTGCCAGCAGACTACAGGAATTAGCCAAAAACATTCAGTACTTC. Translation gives CASRLQELAKNIQYF.

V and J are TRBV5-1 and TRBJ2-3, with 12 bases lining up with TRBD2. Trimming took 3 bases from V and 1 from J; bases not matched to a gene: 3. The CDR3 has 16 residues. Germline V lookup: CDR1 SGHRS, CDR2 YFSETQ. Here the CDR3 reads CASSSRLAGGTDTQYF. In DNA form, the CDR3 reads TGCGCCAGCAGCTCCAGACTAGCGGGGGGCACAGATACGCAGTATTTT.

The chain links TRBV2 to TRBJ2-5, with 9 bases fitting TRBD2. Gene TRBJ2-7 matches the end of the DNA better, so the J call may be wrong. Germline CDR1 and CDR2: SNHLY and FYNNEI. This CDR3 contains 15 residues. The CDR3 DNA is TGTGCCAGCAGTGTTGAGGGCGGGAGGGCCCACGAGCAGTACTTC. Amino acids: CASSVEGGRAHEQYF.

In nucleotides, the CDR3 is TGTGCCAGCAGCTTGCGCAGGGAATCCGGGGAGCTGTTTTTT. The encoded protein is CASSLRRESGELFF. This chain links TRBV5-6 with TRBJ2-2, with D possibly matching TRBD1 (5 bases). CDR1 SGHDT and CDR2 YYEEEE come from the germline V gene. The CDR3 loop spans 14 amino acids. V was pared by 1 base and J by 6 bases, with 10 bases between. The entire variable domain, with the rest obtained from reference TRBV5-6 and TRBJ2-2, is as follows: DAGVTQSPTHLIKTRGQQVTLRCSPKSGHDTVSWYQQALGQGPQFIFQYYEEEERQRGNFPDRFSGHQFPNYSSELNVNALLLGDSALYLCASSLRRESGELFFGEGSRLTVL.

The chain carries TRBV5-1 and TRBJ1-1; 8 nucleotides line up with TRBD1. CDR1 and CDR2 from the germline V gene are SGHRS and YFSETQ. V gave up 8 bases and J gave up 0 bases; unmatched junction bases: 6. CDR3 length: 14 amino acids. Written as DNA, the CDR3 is TGCGCCAGTGAGCAGGGGGCCCTGAACACTGAAGCTTTCTTT. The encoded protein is CASEQGALNTEAFF.

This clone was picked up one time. CDR3 bases: TGCGCCAGCAGTGGGGGACAGGTTAATGAAAAACTGTTTTTT. As protein: CASSGGQVNEKLFF. The chain has TRBV10-2 and TRBJ1-4; 8 bases are a match to TRBD1. Germline loops: CDR1 WSHSY, CDR2 SAAADI. The CDR3 sequence is 14 residues long. The V segment lost 4 bases and the J segment 4 bases; nucleotides outside the gene matches: 2.

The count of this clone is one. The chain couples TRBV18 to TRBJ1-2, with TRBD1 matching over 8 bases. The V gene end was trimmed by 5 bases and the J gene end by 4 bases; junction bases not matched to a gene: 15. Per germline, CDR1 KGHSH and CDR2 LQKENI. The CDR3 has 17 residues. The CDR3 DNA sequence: TGTGCCAGCTCAGGAAGGACAGGGCCTACTAATGGCTATGGCTACACCTTC. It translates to CASSGRTGPTNGYGYTF. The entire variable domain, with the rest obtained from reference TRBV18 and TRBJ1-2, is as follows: NAGVMQNPRHLVRRRGQEARLRCSPMKGHSHVYWYRQLPEEGLKFMVYLQKENIIDESGMPKERFSAEFPKEGPSILRIQQVVRGDSAAYFCASSGRTGPTNGYGYTFGSGTRLTVV.

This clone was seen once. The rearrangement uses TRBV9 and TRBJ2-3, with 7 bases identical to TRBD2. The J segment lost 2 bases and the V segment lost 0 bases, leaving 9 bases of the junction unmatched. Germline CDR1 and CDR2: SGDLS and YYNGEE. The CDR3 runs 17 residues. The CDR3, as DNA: TGTGCCAGCAGCGTAGGAGGCCTAGCGGCTCTCACAGATACGCAGTATTTT. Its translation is CASSVGGLAALTDTQYF.

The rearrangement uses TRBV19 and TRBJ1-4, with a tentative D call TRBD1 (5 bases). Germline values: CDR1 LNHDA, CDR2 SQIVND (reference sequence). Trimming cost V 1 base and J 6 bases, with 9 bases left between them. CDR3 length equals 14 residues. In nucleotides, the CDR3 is TGTGCCAGTAGTATAGGGGACTTCGATGAAAAACTGTTTTTT. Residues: CASSIGDFDEKLFF.

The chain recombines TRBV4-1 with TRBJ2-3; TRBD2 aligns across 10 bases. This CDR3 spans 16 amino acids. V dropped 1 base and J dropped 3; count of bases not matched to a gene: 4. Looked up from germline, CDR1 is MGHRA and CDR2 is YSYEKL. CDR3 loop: CASSQGSGGATDTQYF. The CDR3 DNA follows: TGCGCCAGCAGCCAAGGAAGCGGGGGGGCGACAGATACGCAGTATTTT.

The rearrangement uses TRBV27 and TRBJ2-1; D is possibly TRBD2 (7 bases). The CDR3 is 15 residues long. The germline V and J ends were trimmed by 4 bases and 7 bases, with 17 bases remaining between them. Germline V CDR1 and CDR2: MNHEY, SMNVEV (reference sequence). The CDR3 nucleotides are TGTGCCAGCAGTTCAAGTGGTGCGGGGGCGAATGAGCAGTTCTTC. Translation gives CASSSSGAGANEQFF.

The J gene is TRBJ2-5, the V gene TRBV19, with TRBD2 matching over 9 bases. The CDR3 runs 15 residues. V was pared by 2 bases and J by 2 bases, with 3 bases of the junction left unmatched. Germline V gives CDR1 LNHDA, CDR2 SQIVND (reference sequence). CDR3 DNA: TGTGCCAGTAGTATAATGAGCGGGGGGCAAGAGACCCAGTACTTC. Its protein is CASSIMSGGQETQYF.

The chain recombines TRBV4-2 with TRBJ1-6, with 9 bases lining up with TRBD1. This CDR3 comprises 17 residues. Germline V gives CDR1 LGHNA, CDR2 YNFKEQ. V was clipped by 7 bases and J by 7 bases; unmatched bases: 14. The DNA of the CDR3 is TGTGCCAGCACCTCATTGATTTCGGGACAGGGAAATTCACCCCTCCACTTT. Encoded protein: CASTSLISGQGNSPLHF.

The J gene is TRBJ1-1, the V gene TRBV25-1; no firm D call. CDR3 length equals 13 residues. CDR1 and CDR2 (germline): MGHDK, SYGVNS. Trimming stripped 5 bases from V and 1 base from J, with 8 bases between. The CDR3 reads CASSQVPNTEAFF. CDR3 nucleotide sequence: TGTGCCAGCAGTCAGGTACCGAACACTGAAGCTTTCTTT.

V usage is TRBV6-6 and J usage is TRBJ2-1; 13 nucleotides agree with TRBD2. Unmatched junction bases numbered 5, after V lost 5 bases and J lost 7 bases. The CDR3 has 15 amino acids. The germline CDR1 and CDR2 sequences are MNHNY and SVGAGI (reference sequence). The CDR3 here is CASSTRTSGRNEQFF. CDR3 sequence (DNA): TGTGCCAGCAGTACCCGGACTAGCGGGAGAAATGAGCAGTTCTTC.

The CDR3 loop reads CASSQVPRTDYYNEQFF. The CDR3 nucleotides are TGTGCCAGCAGCCAAGTCCCTCGGACAGATTACTACAATGAGCAGTTCTTC. This sequence joins TRBV4-2 and TRBJ2-1; tentative D call: TRBD1 (6 bases). Germline V gives CDR1 LGHNA, CDR2 YNFKEQ. The CDR3 spans 17 residues. With 1 base removed from V and 3 bases from J, the gap between germline ends came to 16 bases.

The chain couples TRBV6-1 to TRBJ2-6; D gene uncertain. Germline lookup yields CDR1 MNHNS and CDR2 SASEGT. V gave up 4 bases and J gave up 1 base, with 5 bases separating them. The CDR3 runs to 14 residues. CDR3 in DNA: TGTGCCAGCAGTGTCTTATCTGGGGCCAACGTCCTGACTTTC. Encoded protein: CASSVLSGANVLTF.

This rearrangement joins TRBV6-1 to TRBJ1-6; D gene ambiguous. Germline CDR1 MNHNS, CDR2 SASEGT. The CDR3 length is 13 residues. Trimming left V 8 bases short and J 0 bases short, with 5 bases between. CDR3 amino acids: CASCSSYNSPLHF. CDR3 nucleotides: TGTGCCAGCTGTAGCTCCTATAATTCACCCCTCCACTTT.

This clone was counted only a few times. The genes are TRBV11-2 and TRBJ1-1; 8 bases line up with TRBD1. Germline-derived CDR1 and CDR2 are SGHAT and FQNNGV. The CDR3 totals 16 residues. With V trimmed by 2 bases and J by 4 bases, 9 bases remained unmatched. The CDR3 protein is CASSLHPGGIGTEAFF. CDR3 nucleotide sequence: TGTGCCAGCAGCTTACACCCAGGGGGCATCGGCACTGAAGCTTTCTTT.

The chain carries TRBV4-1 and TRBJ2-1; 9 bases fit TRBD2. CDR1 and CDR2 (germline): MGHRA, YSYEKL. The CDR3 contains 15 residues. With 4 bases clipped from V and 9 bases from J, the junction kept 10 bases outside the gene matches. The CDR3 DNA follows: TGCGCCAGCAGCCCTGAGCGGGGGGCTAACGGTGAGCAGTTCTTC. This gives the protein CASSPERGANGEQFF.

CDR3 DNA sequence: TGTGCCAGCAGTGAAGATGCGGTCCGGGTGAATGAGCAGTTCTTC. This gives the protein CASSEDAVRVNEQFF. The chain links TRBV2 to TRBJ2-1; D is uncertain. V was trimmed by 1 base and J by 7 bases, leaving 14 bases between them. The CDR3 is made up of 15 amino acids. Per the germline V gene, CDR1 is SNHLY and CDR2 is FYNNEI.